This T cell receptor beta chain was retrieved from a study of blood T cell repertoires in COVID-19. Data came from immunoSEQ multiplex PCR; TCRdb stores just in-frame clones and leaves some out. This table has 200,000 to 250,000 clones, 82% appearing once. The receptor was derived from an older woman who had recovered from COVID-19. Sequencing was carried out using PBMCs or T cells enriched from blood (not recorded which).

CDR3 in amino acids: CASSPGGAHYGYTF. In DNA form, the CDR3 reads TGTGCCAGCAGCCCAGGGGGCGCACACTATGGCTACACCTTC. This chain joins TRBV6-4 and TRBJ1-2; TRBD1 aligns across 8 bases. The J segment lost 3 bases and the V segment lost 6 bases, leaving 6 bases of the junction unmatched. Germline loops: CDR1 MRHNA, CDR2 SNTAGT. This CDR3 spans 14 amino acids.